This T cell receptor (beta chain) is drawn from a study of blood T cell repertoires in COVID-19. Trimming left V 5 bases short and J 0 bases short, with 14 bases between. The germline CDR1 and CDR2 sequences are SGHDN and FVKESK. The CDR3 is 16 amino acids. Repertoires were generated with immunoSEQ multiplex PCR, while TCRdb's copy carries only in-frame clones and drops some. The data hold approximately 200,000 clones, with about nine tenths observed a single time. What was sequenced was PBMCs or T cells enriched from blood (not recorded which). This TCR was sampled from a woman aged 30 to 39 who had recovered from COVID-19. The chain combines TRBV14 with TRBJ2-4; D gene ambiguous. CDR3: CASSWRLDLAKNIQYF. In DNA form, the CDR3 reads TGTGCCAGCAGCTGGCGGCTAGATCTAGCCAAAAACATTCAGTACTTC.